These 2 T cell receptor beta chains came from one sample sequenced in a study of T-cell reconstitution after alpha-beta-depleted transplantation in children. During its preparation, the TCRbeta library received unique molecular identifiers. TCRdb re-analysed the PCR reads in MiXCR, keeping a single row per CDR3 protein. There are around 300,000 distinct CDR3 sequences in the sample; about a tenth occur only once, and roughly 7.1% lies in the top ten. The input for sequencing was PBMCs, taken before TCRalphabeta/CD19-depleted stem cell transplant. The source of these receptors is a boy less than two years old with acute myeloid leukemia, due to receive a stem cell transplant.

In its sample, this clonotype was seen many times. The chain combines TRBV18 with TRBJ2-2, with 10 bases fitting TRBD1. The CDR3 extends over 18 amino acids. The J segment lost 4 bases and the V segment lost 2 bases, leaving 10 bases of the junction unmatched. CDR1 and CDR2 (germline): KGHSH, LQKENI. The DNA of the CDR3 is TGTGCCAGCTCACCAAGCTGGGGACAGGGGCCGAGCACCGGGGAGCTGTTTTTT. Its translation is CASSPSWGQGPSTGELFF.

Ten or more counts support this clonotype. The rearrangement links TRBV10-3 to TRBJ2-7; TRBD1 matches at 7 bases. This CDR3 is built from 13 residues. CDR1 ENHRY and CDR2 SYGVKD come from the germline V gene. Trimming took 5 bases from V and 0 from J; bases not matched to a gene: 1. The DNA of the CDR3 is TGTGCCATCAGTTGGACAGGCTCCTACGAGCAGTACTTC. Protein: CAISWTGSYEQYF.